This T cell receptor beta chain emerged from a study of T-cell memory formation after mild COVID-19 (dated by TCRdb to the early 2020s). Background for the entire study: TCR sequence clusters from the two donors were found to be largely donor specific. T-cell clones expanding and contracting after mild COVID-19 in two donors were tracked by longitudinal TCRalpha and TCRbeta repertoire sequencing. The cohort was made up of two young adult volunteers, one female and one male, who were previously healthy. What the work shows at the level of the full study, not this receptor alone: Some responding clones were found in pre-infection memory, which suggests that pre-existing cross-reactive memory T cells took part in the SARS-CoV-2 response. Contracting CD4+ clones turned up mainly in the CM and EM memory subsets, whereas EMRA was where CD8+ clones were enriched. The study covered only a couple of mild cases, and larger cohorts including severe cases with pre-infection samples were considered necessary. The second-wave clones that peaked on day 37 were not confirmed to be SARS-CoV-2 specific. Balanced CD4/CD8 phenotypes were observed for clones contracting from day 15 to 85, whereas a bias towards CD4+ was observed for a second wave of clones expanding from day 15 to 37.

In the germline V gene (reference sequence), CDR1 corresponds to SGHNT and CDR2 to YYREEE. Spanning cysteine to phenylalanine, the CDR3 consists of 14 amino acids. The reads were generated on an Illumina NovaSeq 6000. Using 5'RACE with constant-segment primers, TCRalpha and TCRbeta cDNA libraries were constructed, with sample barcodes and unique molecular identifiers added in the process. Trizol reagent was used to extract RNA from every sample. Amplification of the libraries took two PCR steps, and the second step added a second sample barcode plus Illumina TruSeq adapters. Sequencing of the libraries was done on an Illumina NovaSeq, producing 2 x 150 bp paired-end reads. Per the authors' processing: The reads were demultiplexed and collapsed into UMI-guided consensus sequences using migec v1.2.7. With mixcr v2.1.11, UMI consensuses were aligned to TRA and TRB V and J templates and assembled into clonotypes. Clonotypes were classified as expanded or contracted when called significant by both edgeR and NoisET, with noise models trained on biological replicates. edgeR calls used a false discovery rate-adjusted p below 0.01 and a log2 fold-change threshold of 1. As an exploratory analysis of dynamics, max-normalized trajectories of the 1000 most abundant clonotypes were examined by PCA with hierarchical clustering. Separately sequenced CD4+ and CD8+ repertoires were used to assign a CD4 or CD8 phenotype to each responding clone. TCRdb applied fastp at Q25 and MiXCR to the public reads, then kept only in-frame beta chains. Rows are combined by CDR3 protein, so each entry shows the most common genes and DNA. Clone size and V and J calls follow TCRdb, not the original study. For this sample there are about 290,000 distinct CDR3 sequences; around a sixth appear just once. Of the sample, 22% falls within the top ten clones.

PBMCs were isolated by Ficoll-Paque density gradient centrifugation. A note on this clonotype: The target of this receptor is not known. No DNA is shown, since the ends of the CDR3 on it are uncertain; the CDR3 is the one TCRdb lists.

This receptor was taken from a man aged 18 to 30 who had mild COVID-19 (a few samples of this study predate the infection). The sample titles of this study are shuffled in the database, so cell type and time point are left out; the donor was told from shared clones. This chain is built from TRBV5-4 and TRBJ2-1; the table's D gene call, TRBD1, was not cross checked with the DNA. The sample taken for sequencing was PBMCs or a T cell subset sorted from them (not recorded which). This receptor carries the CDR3 CASSFGPGNNEQFF.